This T cell receptor beta chain originates from a study of cytomegalovirus exposure and HLA in healthy donors. Study findings and constraints: Reports indicated that the classifier achieved high specificity and sensitivity in diagnosing cytomegalovirus status.

With V trimmed by 6 bases and J by 0 bases, 5 bases remained unmatched. CDR3 length equals 16 residues. The germline V gene has CDR1 SGHAT and CDR2 FQDESV (reference sequence). On this clone: Its target is unknown.

This table comes from immunoSEQ multiplex PCR, and its TCRdb copy is limited to in-frame clones, with some not included. This sample has roughly 200,000 clones; about nine tenths occur once, and the top ten carry 6.5% to 7.5%. The V and J genes are TRBV11-1 and TRBJ1-6; 7 bases agree with TRBD1. The receptor was derived from a man aged 30 to 45 in good health and CMV-seropositive. Material: PBMCs. The CDR3 here is CASSRTGNSYNSPLHF. CDR3 nucleotides: TGTGCCAGCAGTCGGACAGGCAACTCCTATAATTCACCCCTCCACTTT.